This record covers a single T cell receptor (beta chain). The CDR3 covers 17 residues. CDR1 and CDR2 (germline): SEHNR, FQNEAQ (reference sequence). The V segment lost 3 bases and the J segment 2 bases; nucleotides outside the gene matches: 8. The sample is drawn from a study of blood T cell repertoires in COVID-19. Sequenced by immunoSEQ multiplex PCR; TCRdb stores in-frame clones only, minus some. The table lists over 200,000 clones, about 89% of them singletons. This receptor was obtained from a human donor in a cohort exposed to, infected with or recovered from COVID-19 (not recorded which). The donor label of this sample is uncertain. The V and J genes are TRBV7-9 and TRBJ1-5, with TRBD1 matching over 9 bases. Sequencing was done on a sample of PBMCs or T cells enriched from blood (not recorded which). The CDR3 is CASSFGTGSGGNQPQHF. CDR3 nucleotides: TGTGCCAGCAGCTTCGGGACAGGGTCTGGTGGCAATCAGCCCCAGCATTTT.